Below, 3 T cell receptor beta chains from the same sample are listed, as sequenced in a study of blood T cell repertoires in COVID-19 (dated by TCRdb to about 2020). The library was made by the immunoSEQ multiplex PCR assay. TCRdb holds this immuneACCESS table with in-frame rearrangements only. Some clones are missing; in checked studies, unresolved V genes explain under half, and the rest has no known cause. The sample data list more than 85,000 clones, and 70% to 90% of these were observed just once. The ten most abundant clones make up around 9.4% of the sample. The sample consisted of peripheral blood. The receptors were sampled from a man aged 35-49 years with active or convalescent COVID-19.

The count of this clone is one. V gene TRBV10-3 combines with J gene TRBJ1-1; D remains ambiguous. The CDR3 sequence is 12 residues long. V lost 3 bases and J 3 bases, leaving 5 bases between the germline ends. Per the germline V gene, CDR1 is ENHRY and CDR2 is SYGVKD. As DNA, the CDR3 is TGTGCCATCAGTGAAGACTACACTGAAGCTTTCTTT. Its protein is CAISEDYTEAFF.

This clone was seen repeatedly, ten times or more. The CDR3 DNA reads TGTGCCAGCAGCGACAACCCCCCTTCGACAGGGGTAGAGACCCAGTACTTC. Residues: CASSDNPPSTGVETQYF. V gene TRBV9 combines with J gene TRBJ2-5, with 8 bases fitting TRBD1. With 3 bases clipped from V and 4 bases from J, the junction kept 14 bases outside the gene matches. Germline V gives CDR1 SGDLS, CDR2 YYNGEE. The CDR3 loop spans 17 amino acids.

This chain uses TRBV6-5 with TRBJ2-5, with 11 bases lining up with TRBD2. V was pared by 9 bases and J by 1 base, with 4 bases of the junction left unmatched. The CDR3 contains 14 residues. CDR1 MNHEY and CDR2 SVGAGI come from the germline V gene. The CDR3 loop is CASRGTSGQETQYF. The DNA of the CDR3 is TGTGCCAGTCGAGGGACTAGCGGCCAAGAGACCCAGTACTTC.